This T cell receptor beta chain stems from a study of shared clonotypes between healthy human individuals (dated by TCRdb to the early 2020s). Some background on the complete study: The cohort comprised a couple of women and a few men aged 18 to 49 years. For each donor, CD4 naive and CD4 memory were each given three plates, CD8 naive was given two plates, and CD8 memory was given one plate. To increase sequencing depth and limit assay-specific biases, different laboratories used diverse techniques to prepare libraries and sequence TCR repertoires. To estimate repertoire size and how much clonotype sharing occurs between individuals, the study deeply sequenced the blood TCR repertoires of 5 or 6 healthy adults. Each donor's leukapheresis produced roughly between about 0.85 and 10 billion PBMCs.

The CDR3 has 13 amino acids, counting the end cysteine and phenylalanine. Kept here is only the CDR3 DNA, which spans 39 bases and is read in frame from base 1. Deletion took 2 bases off V and 4 bases off J, with a span of 9 bases between the germline ends. Taken from the germline V gene, the CDR1 and CDR2 loops are SGHRS and YFSETQ. Comments on this clone: Its antigen target is currently unknown. One base away there is no much larger clone; base qualities are not given.

Donors were healthy HIV-negative adults with no recently reported acute infections or vaccinations. Every donor was a Caucasian adult residing in Nashville, Tennessee, USA. CD4+ T cells were enriched by magnetic negative selection, after which naive cells were positively selected on CD45RA and the negative fraction was taken as the memory subset. Blood was collected by leukapheresis, and PBMCs were isolated by Ficoll-Histopaque density gradient centrifugation and then cryopreserved in liquid nitrogen vapor phase. Analytical flow cytometry was used to check the purity and quantity of each magnetically sorted T cell population. Genomic DNA was isolated from each sorted fraction and quantified by UV absorbance on a Nanodrop 2000c. Findings and caveats that apply to the study as a whole: Even with the large sequencing depth, rarefaction of the sorted-subset datasets indicated that sequencing was incomplete. Because the study included only a small number of donors, the genetic and exposure-history diversity represented was limited. Estimated clonotype richness was generally larger for naive than for memory subsets. Pairwise subsampling indicated that sequencing depth was expected to affect the degree of clonotype sharing among donors. Approximately 5% of naive CD4, more than 3% of naive CD8, roughly 2.4% of memory CD4, and approximately 0.39% of memory CD8 clonotypes were shared across four donors. Sampling was limited to blood, and TCR repertoires in tissue likely differ from TCR repertoires in blood. Clonotypes shared by all four sorted-subset donors showed higher generation probabilities than non-shared clonotypes.

Using the deep immunoSEQ assay, multiplex PCR amplified TCR CDR3 regions from genomic DNA. Extracted genomic DNA from each cell subset was spread evenly across all wells of several immunoSEQ 96-well plates, with each plate serving as a replicate. For sorted subsets, each replicate PCR was loaded with 150 to 250 ng genomic DNA, equivalent to approximately 27,000 T cell genomes. Purified libraries were measured with a Qubit 3.0 fluorometer, size-checked on a Bioanalyzer 2100, and measured again with the KAPA Library Quantification kit. Every immunoSEQ 96-well plate was sequenced on a dedicated single-read 150-cycle Illumina NextSeq 550 flow cell. The study's processing was this. Because the immunoSEQ output included only junctional sequences and no quality scores, the filtering could not be the same as the filtering used for full-length reads. Sequences were annotated with PyIR, a Python wrapper for IgBLAST v1.9, using IMGT germline references to assign V/J genes and CDR3. Reads were removed for weak V/J assignments (E-value above 1e-6), missing CDR3, stop codons, out-of-frame junctions, or ambiguous translated residues. V3J clonotypes were defined as sequences sharing the same inferred V gene, J gene, and CDR3 amino acid sequence. Percentage overlap between repertoires was computed as shared unique clonotypes divided by the size of the smaller repertoire. Repertoire richness was assessed with RTK rarefaction, the Chao1 estimator, and Recon v2.1 estimates of unobserved clonotypes. Generation probabilities for all TCRbeta clonotypes obtained by the gDNA method from a handful of donors were computed using OLGA. Sourced from immuneACCESS, this table was stored by TCRdb with only in-frame sequences that have V and J called. A share of the clones is absent; for the studies checked, an unresolved V gene accounts for under half, and the remainder has no known explanation. That table gives V, J and clone size, and the DNA gave D and trimming. Within this sample are 2 million to 2.5 million clones, with around 95% of them counted one time only. The ten largest clones capture 0.1% to 0.15% of the sample.

The chain was built from TRBV5-1 and TRBJ1-1; no D segment can be confidently identified. Specimen: naive CD4+ T cells sorted from blood. The cell subset or site label corresponds to: CD45RA+ positively selected. This sequence originates from a man in his late teens or twenties in good health. For the CDR3, the sequence is CASSFRDGTEAFF. The nucleotide sequence is given as TGCGCCAGCAGCTTTCGTGACGGCACTGAAGCTTTCTTT.